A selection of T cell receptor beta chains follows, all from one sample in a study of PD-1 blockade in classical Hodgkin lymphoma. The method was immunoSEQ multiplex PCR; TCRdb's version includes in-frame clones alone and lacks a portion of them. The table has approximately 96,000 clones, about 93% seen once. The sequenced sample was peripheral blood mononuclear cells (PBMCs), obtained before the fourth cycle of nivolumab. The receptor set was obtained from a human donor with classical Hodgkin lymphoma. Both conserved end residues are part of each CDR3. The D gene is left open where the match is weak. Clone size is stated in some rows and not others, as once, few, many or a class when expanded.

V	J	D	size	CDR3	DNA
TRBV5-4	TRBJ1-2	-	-	CASTTLGTYGNYGYTF	TGTGCCAGCACTACATTGGGGACATACGGGAACTATGGCTACACCTTC
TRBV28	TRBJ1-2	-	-	CASSLPLGTPYYTF	TGTGCCAGCAGTTTGCCTTTGGGGACCCCGTACTACACCTTC
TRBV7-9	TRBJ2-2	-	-	CASSDIGGPNTGELFF	TGTGCCAGCAGCGACATCGGAGGACCGAACACCGGGGAGCTGTTTTTT
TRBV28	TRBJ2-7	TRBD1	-	CASRLRSTGDVYEQYF	TGTGCCAGCAGATTACGGTCGACAGGGGATGTGTACGAGCAGTACTTC
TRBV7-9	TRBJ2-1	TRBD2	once	CASSLATSAEYEQFF	TGTGCCAGCAGCCTGGCGACTAGCGCTGAATATGAGCAGTTCTTC
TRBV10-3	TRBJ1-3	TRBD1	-	CAISESQGAGNTIYF	TGTGCCATCAGTGAGTCTCAGGGGGCTGGAAACACCATATATTTT
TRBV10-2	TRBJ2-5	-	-	CASSVIQGLAETQYF	TGCGCCAGCAGTGTAATTCAGGGACTCGCGGAGACCCAGTACTTC
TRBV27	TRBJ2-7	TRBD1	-	CASRGQGAYEQYF	TGTGCCAGCAGGGGACAGGGAGCCTACGAGCAGTACTTC
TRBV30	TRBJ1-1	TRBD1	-	CAWAGGVENTEAFF	TGTGCCTGGGCAGGGGGCGTCGAGAACACTGAAGCTTTCTTT
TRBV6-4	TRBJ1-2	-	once	CASSVSDSSYGYTF	TGTGCCAGCAGTGTATCCGACAGCAGCTATGGCTACACCTTC
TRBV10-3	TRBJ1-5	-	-	CAISEWGGDQPQHF	TGTGCCATCAGTGAGTGGGGGGGAGATCAGCCCCAGCATTTT